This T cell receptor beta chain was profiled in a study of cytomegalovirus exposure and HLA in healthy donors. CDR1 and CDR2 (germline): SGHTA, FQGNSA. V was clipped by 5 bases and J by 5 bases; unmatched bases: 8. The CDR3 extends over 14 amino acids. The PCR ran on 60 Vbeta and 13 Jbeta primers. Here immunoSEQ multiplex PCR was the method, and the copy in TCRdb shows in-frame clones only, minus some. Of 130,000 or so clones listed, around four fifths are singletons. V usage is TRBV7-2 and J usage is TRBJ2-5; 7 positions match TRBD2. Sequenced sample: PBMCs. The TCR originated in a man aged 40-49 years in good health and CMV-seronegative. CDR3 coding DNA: TGTGCCAGCAGCCACCGGGGGAGGGATGAGACCCAGTACTTC. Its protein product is CASSHRGRDETQYF.